Sequencing of this T cell receptor beta chain was carried out in a study of T cell clonality in common variable immunodeficiency. CDR1 is SGHNT, CDR2 YYREEE, per germline (reference sequence). CDR3 size: 14 residues. The V end lost 5 bases, the J end lost 2 bases, and 11 bases lay between the germline ends. Sequenced by immunoSEQ multiplex PCR; TCRdb stores in-frame clones only, minus some. Observed in the sample are some 32,000 clones, none of them singletons. This clone has at least ten counts. The CDR3 end lies 3 residues beyond the end of the read and is filled in from the germline J gene. The chain couples TRBV5-4 to TRBJ2-1, with TRBD2 as a possible D gene (6 bases). Sequenced material: peripheral blood mononuclear cells. This receptor was taken from a person aged 18-70 years in good health. The sequenced part of the CDR3 DNA is TGTGCCAGCAGTCTGGCGGGGCCCTACAATGAG. It is translated as CASSLAGPYNE. The entire CDR3 reads CASSLAGPYNEQFF.